This entry features one T cell receptor beta chain sequence. This table comes from immunoSEQ multiplex PCR, and its TCRdb copy is limited to in-frame clones, with some not included. In the table there are about 680,000 clones, 55% to 85% of which are singletons. This entry is derived from a study of shared clonotypes between healthy human individuals. About the research overall: Per donor, three plates held CD4 naive cells, three held CD4 memory, two held CD8 naive and one held CD8 memory.

The CDR3 loop spans 16 amino acids. The V and J ends lost 3 bases and 2 bases, in that order; junction bases with no gene match: 6. Germline CDR1 MNHNS, CDR2 SASEGT. The V and J genes are TRBV6-1 and TRBJ2-2; 7 bases fit TRBD2. This clonotype was obtained from a woman aged 25 to 39 in good health. Sequencing was carried out using memory CD4+ T cells sorted from blood. As to subset: CD45RA-negative fraction. CDR3 coding DNA: TGTGCCAGCAGTGAGCAGCCGGGACTAAACACCGGGGAGCTGTTTTTT. Translated: CASSEQPGLNTGELFF.